The 6 T cell receptor delta chains below come from one sample, sequenced in a study of gamma-delta T cells after stem cell transplantation. TCRdb re-processed the RT-PCR reads using CATT. The table lists about 11,000 delta-chain clones, 30% to 40% of them singletons. What was sequenced was gamma-delta T cells. Every receptor here comes from a human donor. It is not recorded whose cells these are; they may come from a transplant donor.

This clone was observed a few times. The chain couples TRDV1 to TRDJ1; 10 positions agree with TRDD3. The CDR3 is made up of 22 amino acids. Germline assignment: CDR1 TSWWSYY and CDR2 QGS. V lost 0 bases to trimming and J lost 2 bases; unmatched junction nucleotides: 21. The CDR3 sequence is CALGELPKRNWGIPKRTDKLIF. The CDR3 bases are TGTGCTCTTGGGGAACTTCCTAAACGGAACTGGGGGATCCCCAAAAGGACCGATAAACTCATCTTT.

Comment on this clone: An end of the junction differs from the germline gene, which may be a read error. The rearrangement links TRDV2 to TRDJ3, with D possibly TRDD3 on 5 matching bases. Per the germline V gene, CDR1 is GEAIGNYY and CDR2 is EKD. The CDR3 loop spans 22 amino acids. DNA of the CDR3: TGTGCCTGTGACACCGTCCCAAGTGGGGTCTCCTCCAACTCCTGGGACACCCGACCGATGTTTTTC. This translates into CACDTVPSGVSSNSWDTRPMFF.

This clone was seen more than once but under ten times. This sequence joins TRDV1 and TRDJ1; 11 nucleotides align to TRDD3. CDR1 is TSWWSYY and CDR2 is QGS in the germline V gene. This CDR3 comprises 21 residues. The J segment lost 2 bases and the V segment lost 6 bases, leaving 23 bases of the junction unmatched. The CDR3 loop is CALGWSSFFNWGISGTDKLIF. The CDR3 DNA follows: TGTGCTCTTGGCTGGTCTTCCTTCTTTAACTGGGGGATAAGTGGGACCGATAAACTCATCTTT.

This clone is medium-sized (0.01 to 0.1%) in the sample. The same CDR3 also results from other DNA sequences found in this sample. The chain has TRAV29/DV5 and TRDJ1; D is uncertain. CDR3 length: 13 residues. V lost 4 bases and J 6 bases, leaving 16 bases between the germline ends. CDR1 and CDR2 from the germline V gene are NSMFDY and ISSIKDK. The CDR3 loop reads CAAGGVGGHKLIF. CDR3 DNA: TGTGCAGCAGGAGGAGTGGGCGGTCATAAACTCATCTTT.

V and J are TRDV1 and TRDJ1; TRDD3 agrees at 10 bases. V gave up 1 base and J gave up 1 base; unmatched junction bases: 27. The CDR3 has 24 residues. The germline V gene has CDR1 TSWWSYY and CDR2 QGS. CDR3 coding DNA: TGTGCTCTTGGGGAACCTCAATTCCCAATCTCTTCCTACTGGGGGATTGAGCCCACCGATAAACTCATCTTT. Its translation: CALGEPQFPISSYWGIEPTDKLIF.

This clone was found a few times. The same CDR3 is also encoded by other DNA sequences in this sample. The genes are TRAV29/DV5 and TRDJ1; D remains unclear. The CDR3 extends over 13 amino acids. The V end lost 5 bases, the J end lost 4 bases, and 15 bases lay between the germline ends. Looked up from germline, CDR1 is NSMFDY and CDR2 is ISSIKDK. CDR3 loop: CAAVPLRVDKLIF. The CDR3 coding sequence is TGTGCAGCCGTTCCCCTCAGGGTCGATAAACTCATCTTT. Filled out from reference TRAV29/DV5 and TRDJ1, the complete variable domain reads DQQVKQNSPSLSVQEGRISILNCDYTNSMFDYFLWYKKYPAEGPTFLISISSIKDKNEDGRFTVFLNKSAKHLSLHIVPSQPGDSAVYFCAAVPLRVDKLIFGKGTRVTVEP.